Sequencing of this TCR beta chain was carried out in a study of blood T cell repertoires in COVID-19. Study context: COVID-19 samples collected from the United States, Italy and Spain covered acute and convalescent phases. Nucleic acid was either cDNA or gDNA, and it came from T cells, B-cell-depleted T cells, or PBMCs.

Original data processing: From reference gene primer amplification, estimates of nucleated cell counts were derived. TCRdb keeps only in-frame clones here, not all; method: immunoSEQ multiplex PCR. That table gives V, J and clone size, and the DNA gave D and trimming. The sample carries about 280,000 clones, 88% recorded once. Germline V lookup: CDR1 LGHDT, CDR2 YNNKEL (reference sequence). V was pared by 3 bases and J by 0 bases, with 11 bases between. This CDR3 region has 15 residues. The source of this sequence is a man aged 18-30 years with active or convalescent COVID-19. This chain joins TRBV3-1 (or the pseudogene TRBV3-2) and TRBJ1-2; D remains unclear. The sample was peripheral blood. The CDR3 region has the DNA TGTGCCAGCAGCCACGGACTTAGACCTAACTATGGCTACACCTTC. Translated, it gives CASSHGLRPNYGYTF.